The 18 T cell receptor beta chains reported below all come from one sample, sequenced in a study of blood T cell repertoires in COVID-19. TCRdb's table, derived via immunoSEQ multiplex PCR, lists solely in-frame clones and lacks some. This sample has fewer than 300,000 clones, with about four fifths found just once. The sequenced sample consisted of peripheral blood. Source of these receptors: a human donor with COVID-19, enrolled during active disease. The donor label of this sample is uncertain.

The CDR3, as DNA: TGTGCCAGCAGTTACGACAGGGACCCCTACGAGCAGTACTTC. Amino acids: CASSYDRDPYEQYF. The chain links TRBV6-5 to TRBJ2-7; 7 bases are shared with TRBD1. Germline V lookup: CDR1 MNHEY, CDR2 SVGAGI. J was trimmed by 2 bases and V by 2 bases; bases with no gene match: 3. This CDR3 region has 14 residues.

This clone was recorded a few times. The chain joins TRBV30 to TRBJ1-1; the D gene is possibly TRBD1 (5 bases). Germline CDR1 GTSNPN, CDR2 SVGIG (reference sequence). The germline V and J ends were trimmed by 4 bases and 4 bases, with 16 bases remaining between them. The CDR3 has 14 residues. This CDR3 is CAWKGKGRGTEAFF. The CDR3 DNA is TGTGCCTGGAAGGGGAAAGGGCGCGGCACTGAAGCTTTCTTT.

This clone appeared once. The CDR3 sequence is CASRLQGSHYGYTF. In DNA, the CDR3 is TGTGCCAGCAGGCTACAGGGATCCCACTATGGCTACACCTTC. The chain combines TRBV27 with TRBJ1-2; weak D call: TRBD1 (6 bases). Germline V gives CDR1 MNHEY, CDR2 SMNVEV (reference sequence). The CDR3 has 14 amino acids. V was cut by 6 bases and J by 3 bases, with 14 bases left in between.

This clone was counted a single time. V gene TRBV11-2 combines with J gene TRBJ2-7; D ambiguous. The CDR3 totals 14 residues. Germline values: CDR1 SGHAT, CDR2 FQNNGV. V was cut by 0 bases and J by 4 bases, with 10 bases left in between. The CDR3 coding sequence is TGTGCCAGCAGCTTAGATCGCGCTGGTTACGAGCAGTACTTC. Protein product: CASSLDRAGYEQYF.

The chain couples TRBV3-1 (or the pseudogene TRBV3-2) to TRBJ2-7; 10 bases align to TRBD2. From germline, CDR1 is LGHDT and CDR2 YNNKEL (reference sequence). The trim removed 7 bases at V and 2 bases at J, leaving 11 bases unmatched. CDR3 length equals 16 residues. In DNA form, the CDR3 reads TGTGCCAGCAAAGGAGAGCGGGAGGGAAAGGCCTACGAGCAGTACTTC. Protein product: CASKGEREGKAYEQYF.

CDR3 residues: CASQRRGYEQYF. CDR3 DNA sequence: TGTGCCAGCCAGAGGAGGGGCTACGAGCAGTACTTC. The chain links TRBV5-6 to TRBJ2-7; weak D call: TRBD2 (6 bases). The CDR3 has 12 residues. Looked up from germline, CDR1 is SGHDT and CDR2 is YYEEEE. Trimming took 7 bases from V and 3 from J, leaving 11 bases between them.

The chain carries TRBV19 and TRBJ1-2; a weak D match, TRBD1 (6 bases). The CDR3 totals 14 residues. Germline CDR1 LNHDA, CDR2 SQIVND (reference sequence). V lost 4 bases to trimming and J lost 2 bases, with 11 bases between them. The CDR3 sequence: CASSTGTPNYGYTF. In nucleotides, the CDR3 is TGTGCCAGTAGTACAGGGACACCAAACTATGGCTACACCTTC.

The rearrangement uses TRBV18 and TRBJ1-2, with D unresolved. Germline CDR1 and CDR2: KGHSH and LQKENI. V lost 3 bases, J lost 5 bases, and 10 bases lay in between. The CDR3 has 13 residues. CDR3 amino acids: CASSPASEYGYTF. The CDR3 DNA sequence: TGTGCCAGCTCACCCGCCTCCGAGTATGGCTACACCTTC.

This chain connects TRBV7-6 to TRBJ1-5; TRBD1 matches at 8 bases. From germline, CDR1 is SGHVS and CDR2 FNYEAQ. With V trimmed by 2 bases and J by 6 bases, 12 bases remained unmatched. The CDR3 runs 17 residues. Here the CDR3 reads CASSLTLDRERSQPQHF. CDR3 nucleotides: TGTGCCAGCAGCTTAACCCTGGACAGGGAACGTAGTCAGCCCCAGCATTTT.

The rearrangement uses TRBV7-2 and TRBJ2-3; 11 nucleotides match TRBD2. V was clipped by 2 bases and J by 0 bases; unmatched bases: 7. The germline V gene encodes CDR1 SGHTA and CDR2 FQGNSA. CDR3 length equals 18 residues. The CDR3 sequence: CASSLWTSGRTSTDTQYF. For the CDR3, the DNA is TGTGCCAGCAGCTTATGGACTAGCGGGCGAACTAGCACAGATACGCAGTATTTT.

Points on this clone: Distinct nucleotide sequences in the sample also encode this CDR3. The rearrangement uses TRBV11-2 and TRBJ1-5; no firm D call. Germline V gives CDR1 SGHAT, CDR2 FQNNGV. The CDR3 length is 14 residues. Trimming shortened V by 1 base and J by 1 base, and 5 bases separated the two germline ends. In DNA, the CDR3 is TGTGCCAGCAGCTTAGGCCGGAGCAATCAGCCCCAGCATTTT. Translation: CASSLGRSNQPQHF.

This clone was counted once. The J gene is TRBJ1-1, the V gene TRBV5-1; D gene ambiguous. V lost 2 bases to trimming and J lost 1 base, with 9 bases between them. The CDR3 is made up of 14 amino acids. Germline assignment: CDR1 SGHRS and CDR2 YFSETQ. Here the CDR3 reads CASSLRASNTEAFF. CDR3 nucleotides: TGCGCCAGCAGCTTACGAGCCTCGAACACTGAAGCTTTCTTT.

The gene calls are TRBV6-5 and TRBJ2-1, with a possible D match to TRBD2 (5 bases). This CDR3 comprises 15 residues. Trimming took off 0 bases at V and 2 bases at J, with 8 bases between the two ends. Germline V gene data show CDR1 as MNHEY and CDR2 as SVGAGI. The CDR3 sequence is CASSYSWETYNEQFF. Here the CDR3 DNA reads TGTGCCAGCAGTTACTCGTGGGAGACCTACAATGAGCAGTTCTTC.

This sequence joins TRBV5-1 and TRBJ2-1; 12 bases fit TRBD2. There are 15 residues in the CDR3. Unmatched junction bases numbered 3, after V lost 4 bases and J lost 4 bases. Germline V lookup: CDR1 SGHRS, CDR2 YFSETQ. The CDR3 bases are TGCGCCAGCAGCCTCGGGACTAGCGGGTACAATGAGCAGTTCTTC. Translating it yields CASSLGTSGYNEQFF.

The rearrangement uses TRBV28 and TRBJ1-3, with D possibly TRBD1 on 6 matching bases. The CDR3 is made up of 16 amino acids. CDR1 MDHEN and CDR2 SYDVKM come from the germline V gene. V lost 4 bases to trimming and J lost 0 bases, with 13 bases between them. The CDR3 DNA reads as TGTGCCAGCAGTTATATTGACAGGAGCTCTGGAAACACCATATATTTT. Encoded protein: CASSYIDRSSGNTIYF.

The V and J genes are TRBV7-2 and TRBJ2-1, with 11 bases lining up with TRBD2. The junction had 8 bases not matched to a gene; V was cut back by 5 bases and J by 5 bases. Germline V gene data show CDR1 as SGHTA and CDR2 as FQGNSA. This CDR3 comprises 16 residues. CDR3: CASSLDLAGGHNEQFF. CDR3 in DNA: TGTGCCAGCAGCCTGGACCTAGCGGGAGGTCACAATGAGCAGTTCTTC.

V gene TRBV5-1 combines with J gene TRBJ1-4, with D possibly TRBD1 on 5 matching bases. The CDR3 is 16 amino acids. Germline assignment: CDR1 SGHRS and CDR2 YFSETQ. V lost 3 bases and J 2 bases, leaving 14 bases between the germline ends. The CDR3 sequence: CASSWGEYRTNEKLFF. In DNA form, the CDR3 reads TGCGCCAGCAGCTGGGGGGAATATCGGACTAATGAAAAACTGTTTTTT.

This clone was picked up one time. The V gene is TRBV29-1, the J gene TRBJ1-5; D is perhaps TRBD1 (6 bases). The V end lost 7 bases, the J end lost 7 bases, and 20 bases lay between the germline ends. The germline CDR1 and CDR2 sequences are SQVTM and ANQGSEA. The CDR3 is 14 amino acids. The CDR3 coding sequence is TGCAGCGCCAGAGGGGGAGAGGAAGGGCAGCCCCAGCATTTT. It encodes CSARGGEEGQPQHF.